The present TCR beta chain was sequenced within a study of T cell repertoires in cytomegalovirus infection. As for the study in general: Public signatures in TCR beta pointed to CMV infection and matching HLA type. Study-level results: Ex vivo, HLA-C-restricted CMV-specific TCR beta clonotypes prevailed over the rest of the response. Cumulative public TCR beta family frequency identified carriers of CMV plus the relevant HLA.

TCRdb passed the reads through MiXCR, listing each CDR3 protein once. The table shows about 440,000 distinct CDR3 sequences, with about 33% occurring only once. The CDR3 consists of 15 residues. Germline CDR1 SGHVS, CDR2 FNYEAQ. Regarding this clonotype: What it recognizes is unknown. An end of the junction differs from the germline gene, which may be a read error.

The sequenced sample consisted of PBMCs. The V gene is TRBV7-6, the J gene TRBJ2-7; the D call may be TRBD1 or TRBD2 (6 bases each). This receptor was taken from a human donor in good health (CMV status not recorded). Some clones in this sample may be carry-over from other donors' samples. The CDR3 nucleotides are TGTGACAGCAGCTTAGATGCCGGGGGCCTCTACGAGCATTACTTC. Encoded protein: CDSSLDAGGLYEHYF.